This T cell receptor beta chain was observed in a study of cytomegalovirus exposure and HLA in healthy donors. Points from the study as a whole: In an earlier analysis, most TCR beta V segments were productive about 90% or about 30% of the time. Highest at DRB1 and lowest at HLA-C, TCR association rates differed among HLA loci in a later analysis.

In the case of this clone: Its antigen is not known. The junction departs from germline at one end; a sequencing error may be responsible. Within the sample, other DNA sequences also encode this same CDR3.

Researchers ran the PCR with 60 Vbeta and 13 Jbeta primers. Data came from immunoSEQ multiplex PCR; TCRdb stores just in-frame clones and leaves some out. The sample table sets out about 52,000 clones. CDR3 size: 16 residues. The germline gives CDR1 KGHSH, CDR2 LQKENI. There were likely unrecorded immune exposures, though donors were nominally healthy when sampled. Specimen: PBMCs. This sequence joins TRBV18 and TRBJ1-6, with 7 bases that match TRBD1. This TCR derives from a woman between 55 and 75 years old in good health and CMV-seropositive. The CDR3 is CASSPFQGGNNSPLHF. CDR3 in DNA: TGTGCCAGCTCACCATTCCAGGGGGGCAATAATTCACCCCTACACTTT.